Listed below are T cell receptor beta chains from one sample, sequenced in a study of naive and memory T cell subsets. TCRdb independently ran MiXCR on the UMI-ligation and nested PCR reads; one entry per CDR3 protein. The sample lists some 150,000 distinct CDR3 sequences; about 15% were seen once. Material for sequencing was naive CD4+ T cells from blood. These receptors came from a human donor in good health. The CDR3 runs from the conserved cysteine through the conserved F or W. Fields, in order: J gene, clone size, V gene, D gene, CDR3 DNA, CDR3 protein. The D gene is left open where the match is weak. Not all rows give a size; the values are once, few, many and, for expanded clones, a class.

J gene: TRBJ2-1; clone size: few; V gene: TRBV4-1; D gene: TRBD2; CDR3 DNA: TGCGCCAGCAGCCAAGGACTAGCGGGAGGGCGGTACAATGAGCAGTTCTTC; CDR3 protein: CASSQGLAGGRYNEQFF
J gene: TRBJ1-5; clone size: many; V gene: TRBV7-2; D gene: NA; CDR3 DNA: TGTGCCAGCAGCTTAGGAGGGGCCGGGGGTCAGCCCCAGCATTTT; CDR3 protein: CASSLGGAGGQPQHF
J gene: TRBJ2-7; clone size: NA; V gene: TRBV24-1; D gene: NA; CDR3 DNA: TGTGCCACCTCTCCCGGAGGGGTAGGAGCCTACGAGCAGTACTTC; CDR3 protein: CATSPGGVGAYEQYF
J gene: TRBJ2-7; clone size: few; V gene: TRBV20-1; D gene: TRBD1; CDR3 DNA: TGCAGTGCTAGTTCCACAGGGGGCTACGAGCAGTACTTC; CDR3 protein: CSASSTGGYEQYF
J gene: TRBJ2-5; clone size: few; V gene: TRBV2; D gene: NA; CDR3 DNA: TGTGCCAGCAGTGATACAGGGTTCCAAGAGACCCAGTACTTC; CDR3 protein: CASSDTGFQETQYF
J gene: TRBJ2-7; clone size: NA; V gene: TRBV20-1; D gene: NA; CDR3 DNA: TGCAGTGCTCCTTCGACTAACTCCTACGAGCAGTACTTC; CDR3 protein: CSAPSTNSYEQYF
J gene: TRBJ2-7; clone size: few; V gene: TRBV7-9; D gene: TRBD1; CDR3 DNA: TGTGCCAGCAGCTTTACCGGGACAGAAGACGAGCAGTACTTC; CDR3 protein: CASSFTGTEDEQYF
J gene: TRBJ2-3; clone size: NA; V gene: TRBV7-9; D gene: NA; CDR3 DNA: TGTGCCAGCAGTTCCGGGACCCTAAGGGCAGATACGCAGTATTTT; CDR3 protein: CASSSGTLRADTQYF
J gene: TRBJ1-4; clone size: few; V gene: TRBV12-3/TRBV12-4; D gene: NA; CDR3 DNA: TGTGCCAGCAGAGAGGGGAGCGCAACTAATGAAAAACTGTTTTTT; CDR3 protein: CASREGSATNEKLFF
J gene: TRBJ2-2; clone size: many; V gene: TRBV10-3; D gene: NA; CDR3 DNA: TGTGCCATCGACGCGGGCACCGGGGAGCTGTTTTTT; CDR3 protein: CAIDAGTGELFF
J gene: TRBJ2-1; clone size: NA; V gene: TRBV7-3; D gene: TRBD2; CDR3 DNA: TGTGCCAGCAGCCCACAGACTAGCGGGAGGGCCAATGAGCAGTTCTTC; CDR3 protein: CASSPQTSGRANEQFF
J gene: TRBJ2-7; clone size: few; V gene: TRBV9; D gene: NA; CDR3 DNA: TGTGCCAGCAGTGGTGAGGCAACCTACGAGCAGTACTTC; CDR3 protein: CASSGEATYEQYF
J gene: TRBJ1-2; clone size: NA; V gene: TRBV7-9; D gene: NA; CDR3 DNA: TGTGCCAGCAGCTTAGTGGGCAGCCGATTACACTATGGCTACACCTTC; CDR3 protein: CASSLVGSRLHYGYTF
J gene: TRBJ2-1; clone size: many; V gene: TRBV3-1; D gene: NA; CDR3 DNA: TGTGCCAGCAGTCAGGGACTCCAAATATACAATGAGCAGTTCTTC; CDR3 protein: CASSQGLQIYNEQFF
J gene: TRBJ2-5; clone size: few; V gene: TRBV7-9; D gene: TRBD1; CDR3 DNA: TGTGCCAGCAACGACAGGGACCAAGAGACCCAGTACTTC; CDR3 protein: CASNDRDQETQYF
J gene: TRBJ2-4; clone size: few; V gene: TRBV29-1; D gene: NA; CDR3 DNA: TGCAGCGTCGACCCAGGGTCGGGCAAAAACATTCAGTACTTC; CDR3 protein: CSVDPGSGKNIQYF
J gene: TRBJ2-7; clone size: NA; V gene: TRBV5-1; D gene: TRBD2; CDR3 DNA: TGCGCCAGCAGCTGGACTAGCGGGATTGGCGAGCAGTACTTC; CDR3 protein: CASSWTSGIGEQYF
J gene: TRBJ2-6; clone size: NA; V gene: TRBV7-9; D gene: TRBD2; CDR3 DNA: TGTGCCAGCAGCTTGAGGCTCGGGGGGGCGTCGGATGGGGCCAACGTCCTGACTTTC; CDR3 protein: CASSLRLGGASDGANVLTF
J gene: TRBJ2-1; clone size: few; V gene: TRBV20-1; D gene: TRBD1; CDR3 DNA: TGCAGTGCTGATACAGGGGACATCTACAATGAGCAGTTCTTC; CDR3 protein: CSADTGDIYNEQFF
J gene: TRBJ2-1; clone size: few; V gene: TRBV12-3/TRBV12-4; D gene: TRBD2; CDR3 DNA: TGTGCCAGCAGACCGGGACTAGCGGGAGTATCTGAGCAGTTCTTC; CDR3 protein: CASRPGLAGVSEQFF
J gene: TRBJ1-1; clone size: NA; V gene: TRBV6-5; D gene: TRBD1; CDR3 DNA: TGTGCCAGCAGTTACGAAGGGACAGGGTCGGAGACTGAAGCTTTCTTT; CDR3 protein: CASSYEGTGSETEAFF
J gene: TRBJ2-1; clone size: few; V gene: TRBV6-2/TRBV6-3; D gene: NA; CDR3 DNA: TGTGCCAGCAGCCGACTGAGAAGCGTTCAGTTCTTC; CDR3 protein: CASSRLRSVQFF
J gene: TRBJ2-5; clone size: NA; V gene: TRBV11-2; D gene: TRBD1; CDR3 DNA: TGTGCCAGCAGCAAACAGGGGGCGTTGGGCGAGACCCAGTACTTC; CDR3 protein: CASSKQGALGETQYF
J gene: TRBJ2-1; clone size: few; V gene: TRBV10-2; D gene: TRBD1; CDR3 DNA: TGCGCCAGCAGTGAGCTCGGGACAGGGGGCGCGGGAAATGAGCAGTTCTTC; CDR3 protein: CASSELGTGGAGNEQFF
J gene: TRBJ2-1; clone size: few; V gene: TRBV19; D gene: TRBD2; CDR3 DNA: TGTGCCAGTAGTATGGGACTAGCGGCTTTCAATGAGCAGTTCTTC; CDR3 protein: CASSMGLAAFNEQFF
J gene: TRBJ2-7; clone size: many; V gene: TRBV28; D gene: NA; CDR3 DNA: TGTGCCAGCAGTCCGAACGCGAGGGATTTCTACGAGCAGTACTTC; CDR3 protein: CASSPNARDFYEQYF
J gene: TRBJ2-7; clone size: few; V gene: TRBV10-3; D gene: NA; CDR3 DNA: TGTGCCATCAGTGAAGAGGAGGGGGCCTACGAGCAGTACTTC; CDR3 protein: CAISEEEGAYEQYF
J gene: TRBJ2-3; clone size: NA; V gene: TRBV4-1; D gene: TRBD2; CDR3 DNA: TGCGCCAGCAGCCAAAAGGCTAGCGGGATCAGGGATACGCAGTATTTT; CDR3 protein: CASSQKASGIRDTQYF
J gene: TRBJ2-3; clone size: NA; V gene: TRBV2; D gene: NA; CDR3 DNA: TGTGCCAGCAGCTTAAGCACAGGGAGCACAGATACGCAGTATTTT; CDR3 protein: CASSLSTGSTDTQYF
J gene: TRBJ2-1; clone size: few; V gene: TRBV5-1; D gene: NA; CDR3 DNA: TGCGCCAGCAGCCCGCCAGCCCCAGACAATGAGCAGTTCTTC; CDR3 protein: CASSPPAPDNEQFF
J gene: TRBJ1-2; clone size: few; V gene: TRBV7-9; D gene: NA; CDR3 DNA: TGTGCCAGCAGCCCTGGCGACCGGGCCTATGGCTACACCTTC; CDR3 protein: CASSPGDRAYGYTF
J gene: TRBJ2-5; clone size: few; V gene: TRBV27; D gene: NA; CDR3 DNA: TGTGCCAGCAGTTCAAGAGGGGAGACCCAGTACTTC; CDR3 protein: CASSSRGETQYF
J gene: TRBJ1-5; clone size: NA; V gene: TRBV20-1; D gene: NA; CDR3 DNA: TGCAGTGCTAGAGGACAGAATCAGCCCCAGCATTTT; CDR3 protein: CSARGQNQPQHF
J gene: TRBJ2-5; clone size: once; V gene: TRBV7-8; D gene: TRBD2; CDR3 DNA: TGTGCCAGCAGCCGTCAACCGATAGCGGGAAAGGAGACCCAGTACTTC; CDR3 protein: CASSRQPIAGKETQYF
J gene: TRBJ2-1; clone size: NA; V gene: TRBV5-4; D gene: NA; CDR3 DNA: TGTGCCAGCAGCCCGCCCGGGGATCGAGGAAATGAGCAGTTCTTC; CDR3 protein: CASSPPGDRGNEQFF
J gene: TRBJ2-6; clone size: NA; V gene: TRBV3-1; D gene: NA; CDR3 DNA: TGTGCCAGCAGCCAAGTGGCACGGACCTCTGGGGCCAACGTCCTGACTTTC; CDR3 protein: CASSQVARTSGANVLTF
J gene: TRBJ2-1; clone size: NA; V gene: TRBV15; D gene: NA; CDR3 DNA: TGTGCCACCAGCAGAGAGGCGTCTAGCCCTTACAATGAGCAGTTCTTC; CDR3 protein: CATSREASSPYNEQFF
J gene: TRBJ2-6; clone size: few; V gene: TRBV5-1; D gene: NA; CDR3 DNA: TGCGCCAGCAGATCGTTGTCTGGGGCCAACGTCCTGACTTTC; CDR3 protein: CASRSLSGANVLTF
J gene: TRBJ2-1; clone size: NA; V gene: TRBV11-2; D gene: TRBD1; CDR3 DNA: TGTGCCAGCAGCTTAGGGCCCGGGACAGGGGTCACCCGCTCCTACAATGAGCAGTTCTTC; CDR3 protein: CASSLGPGTGVTRSYNEQFF
J gene: TRBJ2-2; clone size: NA; V gene: TRBV23-1; D gene: NA; CDR3 DNA: TGCGCCAGCAGTCAAAAGGGGACGGGACGGGCGAACACCGGGGAGCTGTTTTTT; CDR3 protein: CASSQKGTGRANTGELFF
J gene: TRBJ2-6; clone size: NA; V gene: TRBV28; D gene: NA; CDR3 DNA: TGTGCCAGCAGTTTTCCTAGTACTGGGGCCAACGTCCTGACTTTC; CDR3 protein: CASSFPSTGANVLTF
J gene: TRBJ2-1; clone size: few; V gene: TRBV6-5; D gene: TRBD2; CDR3 DNA: TGTGCCAGCAGTTACGGGCGACTAGCGATGGATGAGCAGTTCTTC; CDR3 protein: CASSYGRLAMDEQFF
J gene: TRBJ1-5; clone size: few; V gene: TRBV6-6; D gene: NA; CDR3 DNA: TGTGCCAGCAAGCTCGGGGGTAGAGATCAGCCCCAGCATTTT; CDR3 protein: CASKLGGRDQPQHF
J gene: TRBJ2-5; clone size: NA; V gene: TRBV20-1; D gene: TRBD2; CDR3 DNA: TGCAGTGCTTGGGGGGGAGAAGAGACCCAGTACTTC; CDR3 protein: CSAWGGEETQYF
J gene: TRBJ1-1; clone size: NA; V gene: TRBV27; D gene: TRBD1; CDR3 DNA: TGTGCCAGCAGTTCCGACAGGGTCAACACTGAAGCTTTCTTT; CDR3 protein: CASSSDRVNTEAFF
J gene: TRBJ2-5; clone size: few; V gene: TRBV27; D gene: TRBD2; CDR3 DNA: TGTGCCAGCCACCCGAATCCGGGACTAGCGGGTATACAAGAGACCCAGTACTTC; CDR3 protein: CASHPNPGLAGIQETQYF
J gene: TRBJ2-7; clone size: NA; V gene: TRBV4-1; D gene: NA; CDR3 DNA: TGCGCCAGCAGCCACTTTGGTGGGGATCGCTCCTACGAGCAGTACTTC; CDR3 protein: CASSHFGGDRSYEQYF
J gene: TRBJ2-2; clone size: NA; V gene: TRBV30; D gene: NA; CDR3 DNA: TGTGCCTGGAGCCTCCGGCACAGGGACACCGGGGAGCTGTTTTTT; CDR3 protein: CAWSLRHRDTGELFF
J gene: TRBJ2-1; clone size: NA; V gene: TRBV30; D gene: TRBD2; CDR3 DNA: TGTGCCTGGAGACTCGGGGGGAGGCCCTACAATGAGCAGTTCTTC; CDR3 protein: CAWRLGGRPYNEQFF
J gene: TRBJ2-7; clone size: NA; V gene: TRBV7-9; D gene: TRBD1; CDR3 DNA: TGTGCCAGCAGCTTAGGACTCCGGGACAGGGGGCCCTACGAGCAGTACTTC; CDR3 protein: CASSLGLRDRGPYEQYF
J gene: TRBJ2-3; clone size: NA; V gene: TRBV7-8; D gene: NA; CDR3 DNA: TGTGCCAGCAGCTACAACCCCCAGGGTGGAGATACGCAGTATTTT; CDR3 protein: CASSYNPQGGDTQYF
J gene: TRBJ1-5; clone size: NA; V gene: TRBV6-1; D gene: NA; CDR3 DNA: TGTGCCAGCAATTTGGAGCGGAATAGCAATCAGCCCCAGCATTTT; CDR3 protein: CASNLERNSNQPQHF
J gene: TRBJ2-5; clone size: NA; V gene: TRBV20-1; D gene: NA; CDR3 DNA: TGCAGCGTCGTCCGAGAGACCCAGTACTTC; CDR3 protein: CSVVRETQYF
J gene: TRBJ2-3; clone size: NA; V gene: TRBV28; D gene: NA; CDR3 DNA: TGTGCCAGCAGTTATCGGAAAGGCACGCAGTATTTT; CDR3 protein: CASSYRKGTQYF
J gene: TRBJ2-7; clone size: NA; V gene: TRBV5-1; D gene: TRBD2; CDR3 DNA: TGCGCCAGCAGCTTGTTAGCGGGAGTCGAGCAGTACTTC; CDR3 protein: CASSLLAGVEQYF
J gene: TRBJ2-7; clone size: few; V gene: TRBV3-1; D gene: NA; CDR3 DNA: TGTGCCAGCAGTCCTAGGCAGGATCAAGGCGAGCAGTACTTC; CDR3 protein: CASSPRQDQGEQYF
J gene: TRBJ2-1; clone size: NA; V gene: TRBV5-1; D gene: NA; CDR3 DNA: TGCGCCAGCAGCCAAACTACTAGCTCCTACAATGAGCAGTTCTTC; CDR3 protein: CASSQTTSSYNEQFF
J gene: TRBJ1-3; clone size: few; V gene: TRBV5-1; D gene: NA; CDR3 DNA: TGCGCCAGCAGCCCGGATTCTAGGGAGGGCCTTAGGAACACCATATATTTT; CDR3 protein: CASSPDSREGLRNTIYF
J gene: TRBJ2-2; clone size: NA; V gene: TRBV7-9; D gene: NA; CDR3 DNA: TGTGCCAGCAGCTTTAGGAGTCCGGGGGAGCTGTTTTTT; CDR3 protein: CASSFRSPGELFF